This T cell receptor beta chain came from a study of blood T cell repertoires in COVID-19. Background on the study: Italy, Spain and the United States were the sources of the convalescent and acute COVID-19 samples. PBMCs, B-cell-depleted T cells, or T cells provided the cDNA or gDNA that made up the material.

CDR1 and CDR2 (germline): SGHDT, YYEEEE. The CDR3 runs to 14 residues. Trimming at V came to 5 bases and at J to 3 bases, leaving 8 bases not matched to a gene. In the study's own analysis: Nucleated cell counts were estimated from reference gene primer amplification. The protocol was immunoSEQ multiplex PCR, while the TCRdb copy is restricted to in-frame clones and leaves out a portion. The V and J calls and the clone size are those of that table, but D and trimming were determined from the DNA. The repertoire includes 100,000 or so clones, about four fifths of them detected once, and roughly 10% sits in the top ten. This clone appeared a single time.

This clonotype originated in a human donor in a cohort sampled during active COVID-19. The chain joins TRBV5-6 to TRBJ2-7; 7 bases are shared with TRBD1. Sequences were obtained from peripheral blood. CDR3 loop: CASSGGQVLYEQYF. DNA of the CDR3: TGTGCCAGCAGTGGAGGACAGGTGCTCTACGAGCAGTACTTC.